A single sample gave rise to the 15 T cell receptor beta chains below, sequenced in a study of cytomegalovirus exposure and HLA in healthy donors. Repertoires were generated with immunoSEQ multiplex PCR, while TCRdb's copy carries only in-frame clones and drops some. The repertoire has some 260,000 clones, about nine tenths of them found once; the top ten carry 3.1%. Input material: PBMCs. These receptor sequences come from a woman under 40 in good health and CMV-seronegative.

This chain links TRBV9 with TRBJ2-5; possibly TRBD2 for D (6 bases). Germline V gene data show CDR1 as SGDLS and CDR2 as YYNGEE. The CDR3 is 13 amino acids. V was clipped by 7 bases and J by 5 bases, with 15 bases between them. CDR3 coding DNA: TGTGCCAGCTCCCTCGGGAGTAGGGAGACCCAGTACTTC. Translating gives CASSLGSRETQYF.

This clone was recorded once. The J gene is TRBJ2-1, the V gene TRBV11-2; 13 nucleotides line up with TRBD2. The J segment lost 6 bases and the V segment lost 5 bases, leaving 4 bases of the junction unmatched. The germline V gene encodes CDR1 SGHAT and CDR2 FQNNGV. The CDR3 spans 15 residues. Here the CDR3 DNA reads TGTGCCAGCAGCCTAGGGACTAGCGGGGCCAATGAGCAGTTCTTC. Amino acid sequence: CASSLGTSGANEQFF. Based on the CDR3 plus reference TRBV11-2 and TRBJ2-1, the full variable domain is EAGVAQSPRYKIIEKRQSVAFWCNPISGHATLYWYQQILGQGPKLLIQFQNNGVVDDSQLPKDRFSAERLKGVDSTLKIQPAKLEDSAVYLCASSLGTSGANEQFFGPGTRLTVL.

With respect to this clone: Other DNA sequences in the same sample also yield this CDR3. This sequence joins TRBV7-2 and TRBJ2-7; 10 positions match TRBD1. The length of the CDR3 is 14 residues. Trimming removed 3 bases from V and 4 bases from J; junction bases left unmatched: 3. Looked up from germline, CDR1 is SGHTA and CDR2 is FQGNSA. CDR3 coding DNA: TGTGCCAGCAGCTTCGGACAGGGGGGGTACGAGCAGTACTTC. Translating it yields CASSFGQGGYEQYF.

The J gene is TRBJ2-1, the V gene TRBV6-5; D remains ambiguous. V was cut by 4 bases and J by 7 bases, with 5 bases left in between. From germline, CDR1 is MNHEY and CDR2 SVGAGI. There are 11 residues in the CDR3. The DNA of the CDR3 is TGTGCCAGCAGTTTGGGAAATGAGCAGTTCTTC. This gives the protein CASSLGNEQFF.

CDR3 amino acids: CASSFGTGTTEAFF. The DNA of the CDR3 is TGTGCCAGCAGCTTTGGAACGGGGACCACTGAAGCTTTCTTT. The chain links TRBV5-4 to TRBJ1-1, with D possibly being TRBD1 (5 bases). The CDR3 spans 14 residues. In germline, CDR1 is SGHNT, CDR2 YYREEE (reference sequence). V was trimmed by 2 bases and J by 4 bases, leaving 12 bases between them.

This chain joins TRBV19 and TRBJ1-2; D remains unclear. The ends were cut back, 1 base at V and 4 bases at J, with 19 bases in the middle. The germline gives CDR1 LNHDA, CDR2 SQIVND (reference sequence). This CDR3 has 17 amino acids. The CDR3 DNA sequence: TGTGCCAGTAGTATAGGACGCAGCCTACAAGGGATCTATGGCTACACCTTC. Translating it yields CASSIGRSLQGIYGYTF.

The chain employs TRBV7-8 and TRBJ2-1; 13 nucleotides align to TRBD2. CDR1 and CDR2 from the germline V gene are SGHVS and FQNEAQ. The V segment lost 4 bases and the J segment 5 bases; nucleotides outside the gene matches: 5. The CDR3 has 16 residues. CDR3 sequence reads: CASSSPTSGRNNEQFF. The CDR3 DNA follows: TGTGCCAGCAGCTCCCCGACTAGCGGGAGGAACAATGAGCAGTTCTTC.

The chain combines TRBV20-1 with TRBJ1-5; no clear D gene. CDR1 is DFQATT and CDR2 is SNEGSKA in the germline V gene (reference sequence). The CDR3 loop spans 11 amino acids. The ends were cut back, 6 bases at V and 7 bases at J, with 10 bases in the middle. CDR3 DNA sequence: TGCAGTGCCACCACTGGGCAGCCCCAGCATTTT. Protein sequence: CSATTGQPQHF.

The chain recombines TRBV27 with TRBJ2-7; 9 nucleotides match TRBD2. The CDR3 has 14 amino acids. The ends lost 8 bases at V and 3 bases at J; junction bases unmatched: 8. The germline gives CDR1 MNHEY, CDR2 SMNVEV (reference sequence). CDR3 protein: CASGAREGRYEQYF. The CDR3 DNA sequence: TGTGCCAGCGGGGCGCGGGAGGGCCGCTACGAGCAGTACTTC.

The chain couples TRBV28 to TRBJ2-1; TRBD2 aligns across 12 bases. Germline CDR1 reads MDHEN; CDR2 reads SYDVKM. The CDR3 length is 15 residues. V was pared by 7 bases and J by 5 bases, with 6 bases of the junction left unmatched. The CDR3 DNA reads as TGTGCCAGCACGACTAGCGGGAGAGTAGACAATGAGCAGTTCTTC. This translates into CASTTSGRVDNEQFF.

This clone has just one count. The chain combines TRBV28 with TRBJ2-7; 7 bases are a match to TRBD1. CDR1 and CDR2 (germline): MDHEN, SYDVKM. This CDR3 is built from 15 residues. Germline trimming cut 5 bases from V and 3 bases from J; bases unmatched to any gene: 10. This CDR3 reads CASSESGTELYEQYF. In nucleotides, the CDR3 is TGTGCCAGCAGTGAATCCGGGACAGAGCTCTACGAGCAGTACTTC.

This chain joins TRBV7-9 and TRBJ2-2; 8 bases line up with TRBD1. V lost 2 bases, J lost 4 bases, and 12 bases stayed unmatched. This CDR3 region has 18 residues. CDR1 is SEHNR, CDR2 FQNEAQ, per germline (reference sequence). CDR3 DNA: TGTGCCAGCAGCTTATCTGTTCCCCGTGACAGGGGCACCGGGGAGCTGTTTTTT. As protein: CASSLSVPRDRGTGELFF.

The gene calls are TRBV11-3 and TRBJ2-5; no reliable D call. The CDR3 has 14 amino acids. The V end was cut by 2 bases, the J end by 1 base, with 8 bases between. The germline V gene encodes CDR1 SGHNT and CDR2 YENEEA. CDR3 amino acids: CASSLSWAQETQYF. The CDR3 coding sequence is TGTGCCAGCAGCTTATCTTGGGCCCAAGAGACCCAGTACTTC.

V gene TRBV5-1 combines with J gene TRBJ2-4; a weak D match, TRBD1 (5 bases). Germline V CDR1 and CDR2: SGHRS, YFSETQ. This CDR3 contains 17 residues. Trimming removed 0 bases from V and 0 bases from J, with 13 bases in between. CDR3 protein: CASSLGVTVTAKNIQYF. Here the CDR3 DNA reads TGCGCCAGCAGCTTGGGGGTGACAGTTACAGCCAAAAACATTCAGTACTTC. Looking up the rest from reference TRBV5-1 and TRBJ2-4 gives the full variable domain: KAGVTQTPRYLIKTRGQQVTLSCSPISGHRSVSWYQQTPGQGLQFLFEYFSETQRNKGNFPGRFSGRQFSNSRSEMNVSTLELGDSALYLCASSLGVTVTAKNIQYFGAGTRLSVL.

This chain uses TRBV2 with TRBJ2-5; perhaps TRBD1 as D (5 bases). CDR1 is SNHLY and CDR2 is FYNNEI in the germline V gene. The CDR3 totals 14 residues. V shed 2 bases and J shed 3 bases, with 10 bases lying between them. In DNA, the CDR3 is TGTGCCAGCAGTGAAAGACAGACAAAAGAGACCCAGTACTTC. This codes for CASSERQTKETQYF.